This TCR beta chain was observed in a study of blood T cell repertoires in COVID-19. In the study overall: Specimens from acute and convalescent COVID-19 originated in the United States, Italy and Spain. Sample material is recorded as cDNA or gDNA derived from T cells, B-cell-depleted T cells, or PBMCs.

Original analysis: Amplification of reference gene primers provided the estimated nucleated cell counts. Repertoires were generated with immunoSEQ multiplex PCR, while TCRdb's copy carries only in-frame clones and drops some. The V and J calls and the clone size are those of that table, but D and trimming were determined from the DNA. Of 310,000 or so clones listed, around nine tenths are singletons. The germline gives CDR1 LNHDA, CDR2 SQIVND (reference sequence). There are 17 residues in the CDR3. The trim removed 4 bases at V and 1 base at J, leaving 11 bases unmatched. The rearrangement links TRBV19 to TRBJ2-3; TRBD1 agrees at 7 bases. Material for sequencing was peripheral blood. The sequence was obtained from a man in his 70s with acute or convalescent COVID-19. The CDR3 DNA follows: TGTGCCAGTAGTACCCATGGACAGGTTCGCGGCACAGATACGCAGTATTTT. It yields the protein CASSTHGQVRGTDTQYF.